This T cell receptor (beta chain) derives from a study of blood T cell repertoires in COVID-19. Across the whole study: The study drew acute and convalescent COVID-19 samples from the United States, Italy and Spain. Nucleic acid was either cDNA or gDNA, and it came from T cells, B-cell-depleted T cells, or PBMCs.

Per the study methods: Using reference gene primer amplification, nucleated cell counts were estimated. Sequenced by immunoSEQ multiplex PCR; TCRdb stores in-frame clones only, minus some. From that table come the V and J calls and clone size; the DNA was used to work out D and trimming. Of 250,000 to 300,000 clones in the sample, about 88% were seen once. This sequence originates from a woman between 35 and 50 years old who had recovered from COVID-19. The sequenced sample was peripheral blood.

In DNA, the CDR3 is TGCGCCAGCACCAGGGACAGTACTAACTATGGCTACACCTTC. This encodes CASTRDSTNYGYTF. V is TRBV5-1 and J is TRBJ1-2; 7 nucleotides match TRBD1. There are 14 residues in the CDR3. Germline V gene sequence: CDR1 SGHRS, CDR2 YFSETQ. V lost 6 bases and J lost 0; bases outside the gene matches: 5.